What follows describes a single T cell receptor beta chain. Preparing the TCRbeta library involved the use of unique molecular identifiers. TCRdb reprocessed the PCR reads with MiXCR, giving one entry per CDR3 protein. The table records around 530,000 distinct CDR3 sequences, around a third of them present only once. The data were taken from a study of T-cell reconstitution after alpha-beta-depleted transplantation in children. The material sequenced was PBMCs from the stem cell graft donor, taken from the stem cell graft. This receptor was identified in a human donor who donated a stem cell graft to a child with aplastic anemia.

CDR3 amino acids: CASSQDKGGYNEQFF. The CDR3 bases are TGCGCCAGCAGCCAAGATAAGGGGGGATACAATGAGCAGTTCTTC. The rearrangement uses TRBV4-3 and TRBJ2-1; D possibly matches TRBD1 or TRBD2 (6 bases each). Germline V gene sequence: CDR1 LGHNA, CDR2 YSLEER. The CDR3 is 15 residues long. The V gene lost 0 bases and the J gene lost 4 bases, with 10 bases spanning the gap.